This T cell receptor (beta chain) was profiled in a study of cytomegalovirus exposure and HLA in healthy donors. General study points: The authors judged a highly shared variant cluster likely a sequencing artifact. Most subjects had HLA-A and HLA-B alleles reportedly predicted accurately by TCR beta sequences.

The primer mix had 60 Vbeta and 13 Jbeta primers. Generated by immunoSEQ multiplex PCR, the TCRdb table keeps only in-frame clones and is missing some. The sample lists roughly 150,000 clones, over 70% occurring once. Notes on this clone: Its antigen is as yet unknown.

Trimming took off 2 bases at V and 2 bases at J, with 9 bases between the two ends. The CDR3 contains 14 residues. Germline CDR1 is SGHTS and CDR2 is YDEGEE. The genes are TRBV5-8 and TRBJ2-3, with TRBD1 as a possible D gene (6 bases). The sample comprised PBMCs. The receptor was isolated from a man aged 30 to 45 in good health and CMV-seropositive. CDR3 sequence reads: CASSLQGFTDTQYF. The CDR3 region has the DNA TGTGCCAGCAGCTTACAGGGTTTCACAGATACGCAGTATTTT.